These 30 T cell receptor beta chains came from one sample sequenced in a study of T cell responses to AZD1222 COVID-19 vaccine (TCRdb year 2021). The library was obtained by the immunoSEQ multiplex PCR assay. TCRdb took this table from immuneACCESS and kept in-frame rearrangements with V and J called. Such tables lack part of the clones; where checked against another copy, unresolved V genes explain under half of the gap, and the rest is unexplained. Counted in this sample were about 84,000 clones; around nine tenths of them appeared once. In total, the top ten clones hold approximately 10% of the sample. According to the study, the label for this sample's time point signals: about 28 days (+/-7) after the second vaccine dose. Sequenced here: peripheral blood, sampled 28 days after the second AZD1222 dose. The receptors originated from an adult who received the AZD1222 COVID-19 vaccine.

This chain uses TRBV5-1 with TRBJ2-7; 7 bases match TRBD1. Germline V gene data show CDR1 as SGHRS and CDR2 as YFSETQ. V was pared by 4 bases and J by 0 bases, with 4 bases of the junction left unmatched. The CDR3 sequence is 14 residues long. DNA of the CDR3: TGCGCCAGCAGCACGGGACAGAGCTCCTACGAGCAGTACTTC. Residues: CASSTGQSSYEQYF.

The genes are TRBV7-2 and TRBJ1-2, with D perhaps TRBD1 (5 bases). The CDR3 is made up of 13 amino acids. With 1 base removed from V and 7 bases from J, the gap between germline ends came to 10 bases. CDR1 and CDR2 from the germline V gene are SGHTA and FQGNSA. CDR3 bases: TGTGCCAGCAGCTTAGGAGGGGTACCTGGCTACACCTTC. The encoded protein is CASSLGGVPGYTF.

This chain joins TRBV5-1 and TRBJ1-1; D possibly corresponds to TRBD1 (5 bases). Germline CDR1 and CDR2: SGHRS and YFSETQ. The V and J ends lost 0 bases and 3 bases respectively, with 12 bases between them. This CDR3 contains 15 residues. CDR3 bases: TGCGCCAGCAGCTTGGAGGGCAGGGCTTACACTGAAGCTTTCTTT. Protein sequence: CASSLEGRAYTEAFF.

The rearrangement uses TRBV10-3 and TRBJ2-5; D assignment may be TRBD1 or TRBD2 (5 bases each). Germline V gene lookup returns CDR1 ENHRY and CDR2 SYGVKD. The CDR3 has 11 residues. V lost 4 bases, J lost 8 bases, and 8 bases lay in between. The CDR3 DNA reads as TGTGCCATCAGTGGGGGGACCACCCAGTACTTC. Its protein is CAISGGTTQYF.

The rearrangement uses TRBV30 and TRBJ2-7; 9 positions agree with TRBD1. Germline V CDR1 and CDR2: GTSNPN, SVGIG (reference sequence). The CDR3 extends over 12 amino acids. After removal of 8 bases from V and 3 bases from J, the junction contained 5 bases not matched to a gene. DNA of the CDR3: TGTGCCCGGTCGGGACAGGGCTACGAGCAGTACTTC. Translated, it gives CARSGQGYEQYF.

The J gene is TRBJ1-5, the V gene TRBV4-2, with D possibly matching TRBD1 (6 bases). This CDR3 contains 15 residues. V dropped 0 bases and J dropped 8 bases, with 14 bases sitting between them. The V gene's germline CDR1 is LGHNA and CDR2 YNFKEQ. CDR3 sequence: CASSQDWGRGEPQHF. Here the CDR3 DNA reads TGTGCCAGCAGCCAAGATTGGGGCAGGGGAGAGCCCCAGCATTTT.

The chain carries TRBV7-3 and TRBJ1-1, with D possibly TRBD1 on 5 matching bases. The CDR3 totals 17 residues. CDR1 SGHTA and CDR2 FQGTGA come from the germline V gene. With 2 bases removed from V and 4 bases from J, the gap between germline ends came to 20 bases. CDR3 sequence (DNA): TGTGCCAGCAGCTTATCGATCGGACCGGGACTGCTCACTGAAGCTTTCTTT. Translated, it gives CASSLSIGPGLLTEAFF.

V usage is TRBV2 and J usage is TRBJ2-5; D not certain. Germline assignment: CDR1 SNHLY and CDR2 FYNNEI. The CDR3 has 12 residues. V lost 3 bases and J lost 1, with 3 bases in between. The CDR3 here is CASSDFQETQYF. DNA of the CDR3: TGTGCCAGCAGTGACTTCCAAGAGACCCAGTACTTC. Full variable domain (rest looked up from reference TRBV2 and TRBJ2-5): EPEVTQTPSHQVTQMGQEVILRCVPISNHLYFYWYRQILGQKVEFLVSFYNNEISEKSEIFDDQFSVERPDGSNFTLKIRSTKLEDSAMYFCASSDFQETQYFGPGTRLLVL.

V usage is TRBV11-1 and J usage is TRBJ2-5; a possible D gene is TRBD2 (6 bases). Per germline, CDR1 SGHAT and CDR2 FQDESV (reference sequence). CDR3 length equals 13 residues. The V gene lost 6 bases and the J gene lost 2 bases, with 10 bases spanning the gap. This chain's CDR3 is CASRRSGQETQYF. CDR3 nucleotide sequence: TGTGCCAGCAGACGGAGCGGGCAAGAGACCCAGTACTTC.

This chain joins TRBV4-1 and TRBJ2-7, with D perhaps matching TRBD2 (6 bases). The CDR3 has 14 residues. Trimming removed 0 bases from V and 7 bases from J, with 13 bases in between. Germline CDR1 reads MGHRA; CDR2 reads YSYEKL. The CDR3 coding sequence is TGCGCCAGCAGCCAAGATCGACTAGTGGGTGAGCAGTACTTC. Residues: CASSQDRLVGEQYF.

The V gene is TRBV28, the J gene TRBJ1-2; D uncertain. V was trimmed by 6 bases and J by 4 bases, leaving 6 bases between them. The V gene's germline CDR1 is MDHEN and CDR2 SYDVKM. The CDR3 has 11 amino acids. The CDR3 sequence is CASRFGYGYTF. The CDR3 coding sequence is TGTGCCAGCAGATTTGGCTATGGCTACACCTTC.

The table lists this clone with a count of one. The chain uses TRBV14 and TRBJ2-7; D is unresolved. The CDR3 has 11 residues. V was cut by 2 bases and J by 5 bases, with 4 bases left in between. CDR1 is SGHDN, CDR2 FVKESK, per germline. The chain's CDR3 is CASSQFNEQYF. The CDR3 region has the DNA TGTGCCAGCAGCCAATTTAACGAGCAGTACTTC. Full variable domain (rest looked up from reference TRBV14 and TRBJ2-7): EAGVTQFPSHSVIEKGQTVTLRCDPISGHDNLYWYRRVMGKEIKFLLHFVKESKQDESGMPNNRFLAERTGGTYSTLKVQPAELEDSGVYFCASSQFNEQYFGPGTRLTVT.

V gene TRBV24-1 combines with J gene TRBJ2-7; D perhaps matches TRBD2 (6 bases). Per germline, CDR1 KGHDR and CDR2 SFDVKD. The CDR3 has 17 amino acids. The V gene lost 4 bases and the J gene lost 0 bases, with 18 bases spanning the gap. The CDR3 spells CATSDWGSGEASYEQYF. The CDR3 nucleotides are TGTGCCACCAGTGACTGGGGTAGCGGAGAGGCCTCCTACGAGCAGTACTTC.

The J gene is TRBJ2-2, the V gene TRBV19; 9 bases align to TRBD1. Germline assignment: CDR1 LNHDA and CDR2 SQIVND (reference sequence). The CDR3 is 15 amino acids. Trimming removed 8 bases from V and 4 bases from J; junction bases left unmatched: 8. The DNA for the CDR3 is TGTGCCAGTGGGTCGGGACAGGGTGGCACCGGGGAGCTGTTTTTT. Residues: CASGSGQGGTGELFF.

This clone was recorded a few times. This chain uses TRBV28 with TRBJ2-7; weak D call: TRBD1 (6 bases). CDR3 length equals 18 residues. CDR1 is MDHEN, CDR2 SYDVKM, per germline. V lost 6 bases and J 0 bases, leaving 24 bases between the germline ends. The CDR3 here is CASRRATGDTASSYEQYF. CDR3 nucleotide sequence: TGTGCCAGCAGACGAGCCACTGGGGACACAGCCAGCTCCTACGAGCAGTACTTC.

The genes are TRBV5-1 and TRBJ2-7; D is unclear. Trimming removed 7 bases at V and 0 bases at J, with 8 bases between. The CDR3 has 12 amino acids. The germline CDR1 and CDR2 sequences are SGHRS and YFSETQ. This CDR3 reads CASGPSSYEQYF. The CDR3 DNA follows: TGCGCCAGCGGCCCGAGCTCCTACGAGCAGTACTTC.

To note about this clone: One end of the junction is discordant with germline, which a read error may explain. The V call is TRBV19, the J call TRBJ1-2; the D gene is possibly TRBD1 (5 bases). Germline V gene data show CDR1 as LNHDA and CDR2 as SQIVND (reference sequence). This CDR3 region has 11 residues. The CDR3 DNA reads TGTGCCAGTGGACATTGGGAGGGAGGAGCCTTC. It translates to CASGHWEGGAF.

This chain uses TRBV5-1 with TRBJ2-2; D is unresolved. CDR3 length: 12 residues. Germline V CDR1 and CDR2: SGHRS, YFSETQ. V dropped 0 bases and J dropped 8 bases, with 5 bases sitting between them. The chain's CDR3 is CASSLVRGELFF. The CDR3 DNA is TGCGCCAGCAGCTTGGTACGGGGGGAGCTGTTTTTT.

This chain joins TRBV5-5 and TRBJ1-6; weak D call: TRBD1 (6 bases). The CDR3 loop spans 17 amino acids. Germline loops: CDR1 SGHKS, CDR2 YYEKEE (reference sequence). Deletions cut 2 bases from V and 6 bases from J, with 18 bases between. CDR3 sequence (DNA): TGTGCCAGCAGCTTCCGGGACACAAGTCCCCTTAATTCACCCCTCCACTTT. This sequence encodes CASSFRDTSPLNSPLHF.

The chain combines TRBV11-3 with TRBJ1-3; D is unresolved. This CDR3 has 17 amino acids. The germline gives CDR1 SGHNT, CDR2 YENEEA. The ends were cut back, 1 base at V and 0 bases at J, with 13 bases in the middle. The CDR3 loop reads CASSLGGSTSSGNTIYF. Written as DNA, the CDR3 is TGTGCCAGCAGCTTAGGTGGCAGTACAAGCTCTGGAAACACCATATATTTT. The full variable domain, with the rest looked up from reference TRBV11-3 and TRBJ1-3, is EAGVVQSPRYKIIEKKQPVAFWCNPISGHNTLYWYLQNLGQGPELLIRYENEEAVDDSQLPKDRFSAERLKGVDSTLKIQPAELGDSAVYLCASSLGGSTSSGNTIYFGEGSWLTVV.

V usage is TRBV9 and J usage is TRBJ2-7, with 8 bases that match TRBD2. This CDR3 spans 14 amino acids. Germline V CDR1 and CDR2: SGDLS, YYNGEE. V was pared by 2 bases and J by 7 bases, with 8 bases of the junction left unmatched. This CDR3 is CASSVLAGTGEQYF. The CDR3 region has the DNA TGTGCCAGCAGCGTCCTAGCGGGTACTGGAGAGCAGTACTTC.

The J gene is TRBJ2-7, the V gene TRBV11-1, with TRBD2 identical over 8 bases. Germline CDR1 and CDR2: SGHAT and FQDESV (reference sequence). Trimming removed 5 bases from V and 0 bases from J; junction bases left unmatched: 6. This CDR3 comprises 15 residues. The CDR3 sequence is CASSLRAGGSYEQYF. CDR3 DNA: TGTGCCAGCAGCCTAAGGGCGGGGGGCTCCTACGAGCAGTACTTC.

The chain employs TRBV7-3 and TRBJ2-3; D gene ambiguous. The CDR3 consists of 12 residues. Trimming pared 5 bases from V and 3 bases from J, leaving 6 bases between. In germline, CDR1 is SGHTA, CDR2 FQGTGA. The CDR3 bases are TGTGCCAGCAGCCTAGATACAGATACGCAGTATTTT. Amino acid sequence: CASSLDTDTQYF.

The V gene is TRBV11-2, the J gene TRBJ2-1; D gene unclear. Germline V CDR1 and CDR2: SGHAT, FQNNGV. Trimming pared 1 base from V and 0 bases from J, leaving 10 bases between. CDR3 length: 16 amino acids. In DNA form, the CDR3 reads TGTGCCAGCAGCTTAGTGTGGGATAGCTCCTACAATGAGCAGTTCTTC. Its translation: CASSLVWDSSYNEQFF.

Here the CDR3 reads CASIAPSRNTIYF. The CDR3 DNA sequence: TGTGCCAGCATCGCGCCCTCTCGGAACACCATATATTTT. V and J are TRBV12-3 or TRBV12-4 and TRBJ1-3; D remains unclear. V was shortened by 7 bases and J by 7 bases, with 14 bases between the two germline ends. The CDR3 runs 13 residues.

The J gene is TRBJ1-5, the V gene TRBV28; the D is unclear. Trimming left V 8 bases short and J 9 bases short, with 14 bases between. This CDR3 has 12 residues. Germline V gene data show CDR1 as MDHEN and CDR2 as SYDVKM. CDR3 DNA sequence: TGTGCCAGCCGTTCAGTCCGGGGGCCCCAGCATTTT. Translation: CASRSVRGPQHF.

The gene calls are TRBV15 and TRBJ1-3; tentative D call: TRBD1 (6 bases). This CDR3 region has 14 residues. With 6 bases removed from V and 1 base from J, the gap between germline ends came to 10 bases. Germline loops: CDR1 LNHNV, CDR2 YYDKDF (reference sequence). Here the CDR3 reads CATSIGGSGNTIYF. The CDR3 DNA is TGTGCCACCAGTATAGGGGGTTCTGGAAACACCATATATTTT.

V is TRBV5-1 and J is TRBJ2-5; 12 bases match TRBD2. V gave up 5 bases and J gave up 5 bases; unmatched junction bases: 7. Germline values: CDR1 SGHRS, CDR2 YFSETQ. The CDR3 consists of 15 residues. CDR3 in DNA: TGCGCCAGCAGATCTGGACTAGCGGGATTGGAGACCCAGTACTTC. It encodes CASRSGLAGLETQYF.

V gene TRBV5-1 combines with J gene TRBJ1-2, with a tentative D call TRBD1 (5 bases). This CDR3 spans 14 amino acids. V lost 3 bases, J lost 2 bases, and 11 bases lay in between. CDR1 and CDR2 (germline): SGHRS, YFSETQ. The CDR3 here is CASSSNDRNYGYTF. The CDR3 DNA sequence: TGCGCCAGCAGCTCTAATGACAGAAACTATGGCTACACCTTC.

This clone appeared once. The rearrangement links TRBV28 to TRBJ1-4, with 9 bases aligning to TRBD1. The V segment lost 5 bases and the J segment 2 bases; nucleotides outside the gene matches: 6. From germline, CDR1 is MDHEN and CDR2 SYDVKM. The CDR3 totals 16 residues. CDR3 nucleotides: TGTGCCAGCAGTCCTCGACAGGGGGGGACTAATGAAAAACTGTTTTTT. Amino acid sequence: CASSPRQGGTNEKLFF.